Given below is one TCR beta chain in context. Its antigen is currently unknown. TCRdb reprocessed the 5' RACE reads with MiXCR, giving one entry per CDR3 protein. Among some 37,000 distinct CDR3 sequences listed, 15% to 20% were seen once. V lost 8 bases, J lost 1 base, and 6 bases lay in between. There are 13 residues in the CDR3. Findings and limits, study-wide: Tumor Tregs overlapped most with tumor, then blood, naive CD4+ cells. The TCR gene usage of tumor memory CD4+ T cells clustered together with blood and lymph node memory CD4+ cells and with lymph node naive CD4+ cells.

The receptor was derived from a female donor with breast cancer. This chain connects TRBV12-3 or TRBV12-4 to TRBJ2-6; D is unresolved. Sample: naive CD4+ T cells sorted from a lymph node. Stated subset: naive CD4+ T cells, CD4+CD45RA+CD25-. The CDR3 coding sequence is TGTGCCAGCCGCAATTCTGGGGCCAACGTCCTGACTTTC. Its translation is CASRNSGANVLTF.